This passage covers 14 T cell receptor beta chains from one sample sequenced in a study of T cell clones after liver transplantation. TCRdb keeps only in-frame clones here, not all; method: immunoSEQ multiplex PCR. The sample records over 90,000 clones, about 81% being singletons. The sequencing here drew on CD4+ T cells from blood, taken 45 to 50 months after liver transplant. The receptors were sampled from a human patient who received a liver transplant. The graft donor may account for some of the T cells.

V usage is TRBV4-3 and J usage is TRBJ2-5; D remains unclear. The CDR3 runs 13 residues. Germline V gene data show CDR1 as LGHNA and CDR2 as YSLEER. Trimming stripped 0 bases from V and 4 bases from J, with 6 bases between. This chain's CDR3 is CASSQDPGETQYF. CDR3 sequence (DNA): TGCGCCAGCAGCCAAGATCCAGGAGAGACCCAGTACTTC.

This clone came up a few times. The chain joins TRBV28 to TRBJ2-7, with 7 bases aligning to TRBD1. Germline V gene lookup returns CDR1 MDHEN and CDR2 SYDVKM. Losses at the gene ends were 4 bases for V and 3 bases for J; bases not matched to a gene: 18. The length of the CDR3 is 18 residues. DNA for the CDR3: TGTGCCAGCAGTTCCCCCCCCACAGGGGCCCAACGGAACTACGAGCAGTACTTC. Translated: CASSSPPTGAQRNYEQYF.

The gene calls are TRBV4-1 and TRBJ1-2; D unresolved. The CDR3 totals 15 residues. Germline V gene sequence: CDR1 MGHRA, CDR2 YSYEKL. V was cut by 5 bases and J by 4 bases, with 17 bases left in between. The DNA of the CDR3 is TGCGCCAGCAGCTCTACGGCGGACGAGTCCTATGGCTACACCTTC. Protein: CASSSTADESYGYTF.

V is TRBV21-1 and J is TRBJ2-7; the table names TRBD2, a call not compared with the DNA. TRBV21-1 is termed a pseudogene. The CDR3 is 19 amino acids. Here the CDR3 reads CASSFPGTSGSVARYEQYF. The CDR3 DNA reads as TGTGCCAGCAGCTTCCCCGGGACTAGCGGGAGCGTAGCTCGCTACGAGCAGTACTTC.

The J gene is TRBJ2-2, the V gene TRBV7-3; D ambiguous. This CDR3 comprises 12 residues. Per germline, CDR1 SGHTA and CDR2 FQGTGA. The ends were cut back, 8 bases at V and 4 bases at J, with 8 bases in the middle. The CDR3 spells CASGRFTGELFF. The CDR3, as DNA: TGTGCCAGCGGGCGGTTCACCGGGGAGCTGTTTTTT. Combining the CDR3 with reference TRBV7-3 and TRBJ2-2 gives the whole variable domain GAGVSQTPSNKVTEKGKYVELRCDPISGHTALYWYRQSLGQGPEFLIYFQGTGAADDSGLPNDRFFAVRPEGSVSTLKIQRTERGDSAVYLCASGRFTGELFFGEGSRLTVL.

This clone was recorded only once. V gene TRBV6-5 combines with J gene TRBJ2-7; perhaps TRBD2 as D (7 bases). Looked up from germline, CDR1 is MNHEY and CDR2 is SVGAGI. V lost 0 bases to trimming and J lost 11 bases, with 11 bases between them. The CDR3 is 12 residues long. The CDR3 loop reads CASSYSGGGEYF. CDR3 nucleotides: TGTGCCAGCAGTTACTCAGGGGGGGGCGAGTACTTC.

The chain uses TRBV4-1 and TRBJ2-7, with TRBD2 matching 14 bases. The V segment lost 4 bases and the J segment 3 bases; nucleotides outside the gene matches: 2. The CDR3 loop spans 15 amino acids. Germline V gene lookup returns CDR1 MGHRA and CDR2 YSYEKL. Written as DNA, the CDR3 is TGCGCCAGCAGCCTAGGACTAGCGGGGGGCTACGAGCAGTACTTC. Its protein is CASSLGLAGGYEQYF.

This rearrangement joins TRBV18 to TRBJ1-1, with D unresolved. CDR1 and CDR2 from the germline V gene are KGHSH and LQKENI. Trimming removed 6 bases at V and 0 bases at J, with 8 bases between. The CDR3 loop spans 13 amino acids. The CDR3 DNA is TGTGCCAGCTCGGAGGCGCTGAACACTGAAGCTTTCTTT. Translated, it gives CASSEALNTEAFF. The full variable domain, completed using reference TRBV18 and TRBJ1-1, is NAGVMQNPRHLVRRRGQEARLRCSPMKGHSHVYWYRQLPEEGLKFMVYLQKENIIDESGMPKERFSAEFPKEGPSILRIQQVVRGDSAAYFCASSEALNTEAFFGQGTRLTVV.

V gene TRBV28 combines with J gene TRBJ1-1, with D possibly TRBD1 on 6 matching bases. Trimming took off 5 bases at V and 4 bases at J, with 17 bases between the two ends. Germline CDR1 and CDR2: MDHEN and SYDVKM. This CDR3 spans 15 amino acids. The CDR3 nucleotides are TGTGCCAGCAGTCTTCCCGGGGCAGGGGCCACTGAAGCTTTCTTT. Its translation: CASSLPGAGATEAFF.

The rearrangement links TRBV4-2 to TRBJ2-3, with 8 positions matching TRBD2. V lost 1 base to trimming and J lost 2 bases; unmatched junction nucleotides: 5. The CDR3 is made up of 16 amino acids. Germline assignment: CDR1 LGHNA and CDR2 YNFKEQ. The CDR3 coding sequence is TGTGCCAGCAGCCAAGCGATAGCGGGGCCCACAGATACGCAGTATTTT. It specifies CASSQAIAGPTDTQYF.

The rearrangement links TRBV5-1 to TRBJ2-1; 13 positions agree with TRBD2. Germline values: CDR1 SGHRS, CDR2 YFSETQ. Losses at the gene ends were 2 bases for V and 4 bases for J; bases not matched to a gene: 9. This CDR3 has 18 amino acids. DNA of the CDR3: TGCGCCAGCAGCTTAATAACTAGCGGGGGGGCCATATACAATGAGCAGTTCTTC. It specifies CASSLITSGGAIYNEQFF. Drawing the rest from reference TRBV5-1 and TRBJ2-1, the complete variable domain is KAGVTQTPRYLIKTRGQQVTLSCSPISGHRSVSWYQQTPGQGLQFLFEYFSETQRNKGNFPGRFSGRQFSNSRSEMNVSTLELGDSALYLCASSLITSGGAIYNEQFFGPGTRLTVL.

The chain links TRBV28 to TRBJ1-1; possible D gene TRBD1, 6 bases. V dropped 6 bases and J dropped 6 bases, with 20 bases sitting between them. Germline CDR1 MDHEN, CDR2 SYDVKM. The CDR3 length is 15 residues. CDR3 in DNA: TGTGCCAGCAGGCTGGACGGGGGCGCGTTCTCTGAAGCTTTCTTT. The encoded protein is CASRLDGGAFSEAFF.

The rearrangement joins TRBV2 to TRBJ2-3; 9 bases agree with TRBD1. The CDR3 totals 16 residues. The junction had 8 bases not matched to a gene; V was cut back by 6 bases and J by 1 base. Germline loops: CDR1 SNHLY, CDR2 FYNNEI. The DNA for the CDR3 is TGTGCCAGCAGAGGTTCCCGGACAGGGGGCACAGATACGCAGTATTTT. Amino acid sequence: CASRGSRTGGTDTQYF.

The chain uses TRBV5-4 and TRBJ1-2; 8 bases map to TRBD1. The CDR3 consists of 20 residues. Trimming removed 6 bases from V and 5 bases from J; junction bases left unmatched: 27. Germline CDR1 SGHNT, CDR2 YYREEE (reference sequence). For the CDR3, the DNA is TGTGCCAGCATATTTACCGGGGAGAATAAAGGGCAGGGGGCGCAATATGGCTACACCTTC. It encodes CASIFTGENKGQGAQYGYTF.